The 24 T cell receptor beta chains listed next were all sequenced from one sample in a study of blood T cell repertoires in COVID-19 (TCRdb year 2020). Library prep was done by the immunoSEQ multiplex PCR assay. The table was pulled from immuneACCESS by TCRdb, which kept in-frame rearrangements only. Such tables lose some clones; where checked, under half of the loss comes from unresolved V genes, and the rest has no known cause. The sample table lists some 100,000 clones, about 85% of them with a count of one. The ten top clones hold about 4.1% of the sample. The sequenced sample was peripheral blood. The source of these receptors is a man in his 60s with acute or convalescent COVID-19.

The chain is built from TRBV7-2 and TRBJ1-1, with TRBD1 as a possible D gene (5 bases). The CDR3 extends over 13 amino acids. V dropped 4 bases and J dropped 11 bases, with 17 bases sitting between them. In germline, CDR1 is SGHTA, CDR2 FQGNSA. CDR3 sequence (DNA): TGTGCCAGCAGCTCGGCAGGGAATCGGTATGCTTTCTTT. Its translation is CASSSAGNRYAFF.

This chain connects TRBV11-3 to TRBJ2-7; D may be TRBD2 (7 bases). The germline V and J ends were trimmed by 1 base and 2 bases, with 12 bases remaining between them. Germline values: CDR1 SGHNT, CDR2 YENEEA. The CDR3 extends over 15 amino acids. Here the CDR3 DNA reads TGTGCCAGCAGCTTAGGCGGGGGCCTAACCTACGAGCAGTACTTC. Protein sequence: CASSLGGGLTYEQYF. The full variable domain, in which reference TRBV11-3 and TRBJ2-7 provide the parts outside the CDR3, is EAGVVQSPRYKIIEKKQPVAFWCNPISGHNTLYWYLQNLGQGPELLIRYENEEAVDDSQLPKDRFSAERLKGVDSTLKIQPAELGDSAVYLCASSLGGGLTYEQYFGPGTRLTVT.

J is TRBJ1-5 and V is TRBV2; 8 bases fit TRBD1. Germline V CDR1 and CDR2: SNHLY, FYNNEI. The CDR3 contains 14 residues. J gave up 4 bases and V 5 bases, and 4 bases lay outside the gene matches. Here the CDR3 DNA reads TGTGCCAGCAGTAACCGACAGGGGAATCAGCCCCAGCATTTT. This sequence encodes CASSNRQGNQPQHF.

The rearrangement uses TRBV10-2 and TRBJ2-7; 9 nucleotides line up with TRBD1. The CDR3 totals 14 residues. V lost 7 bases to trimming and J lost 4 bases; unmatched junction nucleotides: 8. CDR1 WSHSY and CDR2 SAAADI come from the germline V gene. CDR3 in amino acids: CASMTGDRAYEQYF. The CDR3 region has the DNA TGCGCCAGCATGACGGGGGACAGGGCGTACGAGCAGTACTTC.

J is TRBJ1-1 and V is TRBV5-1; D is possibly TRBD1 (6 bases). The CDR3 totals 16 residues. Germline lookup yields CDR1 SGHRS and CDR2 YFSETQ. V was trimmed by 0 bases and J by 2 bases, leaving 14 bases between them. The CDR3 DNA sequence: TGCGCCAGCAGCTTGGCCGCGGCAGGGGCAAACACTGAAGCTTTCTTT. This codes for CASSLAAAGANTEAFF.

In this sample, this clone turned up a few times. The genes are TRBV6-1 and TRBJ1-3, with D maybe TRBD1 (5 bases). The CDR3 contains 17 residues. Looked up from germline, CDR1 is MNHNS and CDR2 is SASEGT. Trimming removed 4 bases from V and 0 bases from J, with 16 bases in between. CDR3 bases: TGTGCCAGCAGTGGCGCCAGGGCATCCCCCTCTGGAAACACCATATATTTT. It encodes CASSGARASPSGNTIYF.

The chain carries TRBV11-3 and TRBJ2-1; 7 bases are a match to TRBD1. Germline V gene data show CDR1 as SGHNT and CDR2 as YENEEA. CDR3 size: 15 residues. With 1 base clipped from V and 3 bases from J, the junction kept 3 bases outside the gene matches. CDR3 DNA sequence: TGTGCCAGCAGCTTAGGGCAGGGGGTCTACAATGAGCAGTTCTTC. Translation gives CASSLGQGVYNEQFF.

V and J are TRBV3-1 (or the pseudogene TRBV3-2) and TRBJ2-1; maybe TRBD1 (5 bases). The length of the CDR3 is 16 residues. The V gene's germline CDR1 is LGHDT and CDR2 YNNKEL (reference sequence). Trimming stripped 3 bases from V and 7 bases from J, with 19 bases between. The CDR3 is CASSQPRVLSTNEQFF. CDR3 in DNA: TGTGCCAGCAGCCAGCCCAGGGTATTATCGACGAATGAGCAGTTCTTC.

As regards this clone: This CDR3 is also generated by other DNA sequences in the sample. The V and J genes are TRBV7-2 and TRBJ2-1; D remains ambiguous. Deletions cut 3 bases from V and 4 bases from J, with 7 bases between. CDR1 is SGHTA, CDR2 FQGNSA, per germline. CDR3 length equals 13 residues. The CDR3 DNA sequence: TGTGCCAGCAGCTTTTCCTCGTACAATGAGCAGTTCTTC. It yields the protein CASSFSSYNEQFF.

The CDR3 here is CASRPDSDKGYTF. Here the CDR3 DNA reads TGTGCCAGCAGGCCAGACAGCGACAAGGGCTACACCTTC. The gene calls are TRBV6-6 and TRBJ1-2, with TRBD1 as a possible D gene (5 bases). From germline, CDR1 is MNHNY and CDR2 SVGAGI (reference sequence). Trimming shortened V by 6 bases and J by 8 bases, and 16 bases separated the two germline ends. The CDR3 spans 13 residues.

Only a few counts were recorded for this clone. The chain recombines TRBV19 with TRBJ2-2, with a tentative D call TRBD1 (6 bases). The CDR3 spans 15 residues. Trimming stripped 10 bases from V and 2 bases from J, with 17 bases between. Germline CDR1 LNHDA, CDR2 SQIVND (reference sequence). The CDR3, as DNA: TGTGCCACCGAGAGCCGGGACAAAAACACCGGGGAGCTGTTTTTT. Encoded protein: CATESRDKNTGELFF.

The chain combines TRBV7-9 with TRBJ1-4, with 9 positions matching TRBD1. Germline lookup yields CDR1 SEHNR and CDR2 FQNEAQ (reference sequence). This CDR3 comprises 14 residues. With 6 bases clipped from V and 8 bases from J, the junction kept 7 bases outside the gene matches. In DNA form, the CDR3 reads TGTGCCAGCAGTTCGACAGGGGGAAGGGAAAAACTGTTTTTT. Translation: CASSSTGGREKLFF. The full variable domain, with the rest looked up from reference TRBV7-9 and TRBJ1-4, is DTGVSQNPRHKITKRGQNVTFRCDPISEHNRLYWYRQTLGQGPEFLTYFQNEAQLEKSRLLSDRFSAERPKGSFSTLEIQRTEQGDSAMYLCASSSTGGREKLFFGSGTQLSVL.

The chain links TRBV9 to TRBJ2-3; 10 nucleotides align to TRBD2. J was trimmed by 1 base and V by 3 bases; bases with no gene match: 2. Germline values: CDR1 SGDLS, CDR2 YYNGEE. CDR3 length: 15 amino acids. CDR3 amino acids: CASSAGLAGTDTQYF. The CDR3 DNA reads TGTGCCAGCAGCGCCGGACTAGCGGGCACAGATACGCAGTATTTT.

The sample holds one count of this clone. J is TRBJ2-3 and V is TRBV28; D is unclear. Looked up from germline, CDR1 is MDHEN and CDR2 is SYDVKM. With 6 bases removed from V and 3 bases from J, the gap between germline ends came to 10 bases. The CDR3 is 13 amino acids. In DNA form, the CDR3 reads TGTGCCAGCAGCCCCCCCGCGACAGATACGCAGTATTTT. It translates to CASSPPATDTQYF.

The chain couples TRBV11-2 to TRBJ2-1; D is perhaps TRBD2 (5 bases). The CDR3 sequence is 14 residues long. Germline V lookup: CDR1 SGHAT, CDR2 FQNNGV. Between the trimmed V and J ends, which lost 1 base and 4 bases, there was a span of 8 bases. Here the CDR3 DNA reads TGTGCCAGCAGCTTAGCGGGGAATTACAATGAGCAGTTCTTC. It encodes CASSLAGNYNEQFF. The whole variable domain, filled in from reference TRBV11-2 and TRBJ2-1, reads EAGVAQSPRYKIIEKRQSVAFWCNPISGHATLYWYQQILGQGPKLLIQFQNNGVVDDSQLPKDRFSAERLKGVDSTLKIQPAKLEDSAVYLCASSLAGNYNEQFFGPGTRLTVL.

CDR3 DNA sequence: TGTGCCAGTAGTGCCGCCGTGGGACAGAACTATGGCTACACCTTC. This gives the protein CASSAAVGQNYGYTF. V gene TRBV19 combines with J gene TRBJ1-2; TRBD1 matches 7 bases. With V trimmed by 5 bases and J by 2 bases, 8 bases remained unmatched. The germline CDR1 and CDR2 sequences are LNHDA and SQIVND (reference sequence). The CDR3 loop spans 15 amino acids.

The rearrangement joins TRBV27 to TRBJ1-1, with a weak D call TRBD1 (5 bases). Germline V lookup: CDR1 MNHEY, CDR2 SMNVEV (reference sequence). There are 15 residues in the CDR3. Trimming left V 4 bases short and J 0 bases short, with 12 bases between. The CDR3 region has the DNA TGTGCCAGCAGTTGGCAGGGAGGCATGAACACTGAAGCTTTCTTT. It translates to CASSWQGGMNTEAFF.

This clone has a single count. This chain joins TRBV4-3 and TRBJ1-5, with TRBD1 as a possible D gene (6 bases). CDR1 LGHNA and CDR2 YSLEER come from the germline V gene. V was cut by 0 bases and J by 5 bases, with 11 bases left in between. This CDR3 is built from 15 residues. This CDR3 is CASSQDAGVDQPQHF. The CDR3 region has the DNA TGCGCCAGCAGCCAAGATGCAGGGGTCGATCAGCCCCAGCATTTT.

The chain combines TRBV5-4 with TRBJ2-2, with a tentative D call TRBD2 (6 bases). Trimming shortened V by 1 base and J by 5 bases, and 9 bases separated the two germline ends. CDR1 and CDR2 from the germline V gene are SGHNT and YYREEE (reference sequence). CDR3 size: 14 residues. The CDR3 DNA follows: TGTGCCAGCAGCTTGCCTAGCGTAACCGGGGAGCTGTTTTTT. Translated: CASSLPSVTGELFF.

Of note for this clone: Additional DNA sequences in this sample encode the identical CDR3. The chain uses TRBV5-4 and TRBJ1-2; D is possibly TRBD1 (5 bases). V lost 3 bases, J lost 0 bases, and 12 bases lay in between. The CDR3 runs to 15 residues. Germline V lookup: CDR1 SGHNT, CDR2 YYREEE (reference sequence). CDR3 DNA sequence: TGTGCCAGCAGCTCTCCCGAGACAGCTAACTATGGCTACACCTTC. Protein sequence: CASSSPETANYGYTF.

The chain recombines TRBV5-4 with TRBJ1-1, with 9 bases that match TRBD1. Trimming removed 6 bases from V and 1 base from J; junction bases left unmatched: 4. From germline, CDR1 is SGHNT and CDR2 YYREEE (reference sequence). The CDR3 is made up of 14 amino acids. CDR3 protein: CASTTGGANTEAFF. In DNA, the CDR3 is TGTGCCAGCACAACAGGGGGCGCGAACACTGAAGCTTTCTTT.

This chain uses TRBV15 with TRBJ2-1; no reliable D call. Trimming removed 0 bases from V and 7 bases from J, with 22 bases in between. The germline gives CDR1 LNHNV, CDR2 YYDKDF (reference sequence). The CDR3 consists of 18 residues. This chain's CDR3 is CATSRDWFWVRIWNEQFF. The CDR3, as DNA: TGTGCCACCAGCAGAGATTGGTTTTGGGTCAGGATATGGAATGAGCAGTTCTTC.

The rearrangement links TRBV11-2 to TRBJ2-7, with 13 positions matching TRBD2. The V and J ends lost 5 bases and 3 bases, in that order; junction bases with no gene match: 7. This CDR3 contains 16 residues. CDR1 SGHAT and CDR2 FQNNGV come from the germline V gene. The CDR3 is CASSDRTSGGIYEQYF. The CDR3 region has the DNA TGTGCCAGCAGCGACAGGACTAGCGGGGGTATCTACGAGCAGTACTTC.

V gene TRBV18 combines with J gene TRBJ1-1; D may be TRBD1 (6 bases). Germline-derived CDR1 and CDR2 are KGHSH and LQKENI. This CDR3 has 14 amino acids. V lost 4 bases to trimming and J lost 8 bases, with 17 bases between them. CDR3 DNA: TGTGCCAGCTCACAAACAACGGGACACCAAGAAGCTTTCTTT. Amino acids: CASSQTTGHQEAFF.